The subject of this entry is one T cell receptor (beta chain). The antigen remains undetermined. This record comes from a study of T cells in Graves' hyperthyroidism and ophthalmopathy. Amplified TCR beta CDR3 regions derived from RNA transcripts. HTBI primers drove first-round RT-PCR of the TCR CDR3. MiXCR, run by TCRdb on the multiplex PCR reads, gives a single entry per CDR3 protein. In the table there are approximately 870,000 distinct CDR3 sequences, around 38% of which are singletons. Study-level results: Ophthalmopathy onset followed model prediction by a median about 6.5 months. Among clonotypes expanded in thyroid above 0.001, most were also found in blood.

This CDR3 is built from 11 residues. Germline CDR1 is DFQATT and CDR2 is SNEGSKA (reference sequence). V was shortened by 2 bases and J by 11 bases, with 10 bases between the two germline ends. This receptor was identified in a man in his late teens or twenties with Graves' hyperthyroidism. Sample: blood. This chain connects TRBV20-1 to TRBJ1-5; D gene unclear. CDR3 DNA sequence: TGCAGTGCTAGAAGGTGGGAGACCCAGCATTTT. It translates to CSARRWETQHF.